The 28 T cell receptor beta chains listed next were all sequenced from one sample in a study of blood T cell repertoires in COVID-19. Method: immunoSEQ multiplex PCR; TCRdb's copy keeps in-frame clones and lacks some. In the table there are hundreds of thousands of clones, around 87% of which are singletons. Input material: PBMCs or T cells enriched from blood (not recorded which). Source of these receptors: a man in his forties in a cohort exposed to, infected with or recovered from COVID-19 (not recorded which).

The chain links TRBV28 to TRBJ1-6, with 9 bases fitting TRBD1. The CDR3 runs 15 residues. Germline CDR1 reads MDHEN; CDR2 reads SYDVKM. Losses at the gene ends were 8 bases for V and 9 bases for J; bases not matched to a gene: 11. As DNA, the CDR3 is TGTGCCAGCGGGTCAGGGACAGGGTTGAGTTCACCCCTCCACTTT. Translated, it gives CASGSGTGLSSPLHF.

CDR3 region: CASSLTGDRGPLHF. Here the CDR3 DNA reads TGTGCCAGCAGCCTCACAGGGGACAGGGGACCCCTCCACTTT. The genes are TRBV5-6 and TRBJ1-6, with 10 nucleotides matching TRBD1. Germline V gene lookup returns CDR1 SGHDT and CDR2 YYEEEE. The CDR3 has 14 amino acids. V was pared by 4 bases and J by 12 bases, with 7 bases of the junction left unmatched.

The V call is TRBV19, the J call TRBJ1-4; D is uncertain. The CDR3 is 10 amino acids. V lost 8 bases and J 16 bases, leaving 14 bases between the germline ends. From germline, CDR1 is LNHDA and CDR2 SQIVND (reference sequence). The CDR3 here is CASDTTFPFF. The CDR3 region has the DNA TGTGCCAGTGATACGACTTTTCCGTTTTTT.

The chain uses TRBV10-2 and TRBJ2-1; TRBD2 agrees at 8 bases. The germline gives CDR1 WSHSY, CDR2 SAAADI. The trim removed 9 bases at V and 6 bases at J, leaving 7 bases unmatched. This CDR3 spans 13 amino acids. The CDR3 DNA follows: TGCGCCAGTCTTTCGAGCGGGAGCAATGAGCAGTTCTTC. Amino acid sequence: CASLSSGSNEQFF.

This chain uses TRBV27 with TRBJ2-3; D gene ambiguous. The CDR3 extends over 11 amino acids. Deletions cut 6 bases from V and 5 bases from J, with 6 bases between. Per germline, CDR1 MNHEY and CDR2 SMNVEV (reference sequence). The CDR3 protein is CASSVRDTQYF. DNA of the CDR3: TGTGCCAGCAGCGTTAGAGATACGCAGTATTTT.

The V and J genes are TRBV3-1 (or the pseudogene TRBV3-2) and TRBJ2-5, with a possible D match to TRBD2 (6 bases). Per the germline V gene, CDR1 is LGHDT and CDR2 is YNNKEL (reference sequence). The CDR3 has 16 residues. Trimming stripped 0 bases from V and 5 bases from J, with 16 bases between. The DNA of the CDR3 is TGTGCCAGCAGCCAAGATTTGTCGGGAGTAGGGGAGACCCAGTACTTC. Residues: CASSQDLSGVGETQYF.

The V and J genes are TRBV28 and TRBJ1-2; tentative D call: TRBD1 (5 bases). V lost 5 bases and J 4 bases, leaving 20 bases between the germline ends. CDR3 length: 16 residues. In germline, CDR1 is MDHEN, CDR2 SYDVKM. CDR3 sequence reads: CASSPHSRDTTYGYTF. CDR3 nucleotides: TGTGCCAGCAGTCCCCATTCCAGGGATACGACCTATGGCTACACCTTC.

This sequence joins TRBV29-1 and TRBJ2-2, with D unresolved. Germline CDR1 is SQVTM and CDR2 is ANQGSEA. The CDR3 has 13 amino acids. V was cut by 3 bases and J by 4 bases, with 9 bases left in between. This CDR3 reads CSVDGYLTGELFF. In DNA form, the CDR3 reads TGCAGCGTTGACGGTTATCTCACCGGGGAGCTGTTTTTT.

The V gene is TRBV6-5, the J gene TRBJ1-5; D is unclear. This CDR3 is 13 amino acids long. The germline V gene encodes CDR1 MNHEY and CDR2 SVGAGI. V was clipped by 4 bases and J by 7 bases, with 11 bases between them. This CDR3 is CASSSVRGQPQHF. The CDR3 nucleotides read TGTGCCAGCAGTTCGGTCCGGGGACAGCCCCAGCATTTT.

The chain recombines TRBV10-3 with TRBJ2-7, with TRBD1 identical over 12 bases. The CDR3 has 16 residues. Germline lookup yields CDR1 ENHRY and CDR2 SYGVKD. V lost 7 bases to trimming and J lost 7 bases; unmatched junction nucleotides: 14. CDR3 protein: CAINPGQGAKRNEQYF. The CDR3, as DNA: TGTGCCATCAACCCGGGACAGGGGGCGAAAAGGAATGAGCAGTACTTC.

The rearrangement joins TRBV6-1 to TRBJ2-1; 8 bases match TRBD2. Germline CDR1 reads MNHNS; CDR2 reads SASEGT. The CDR3 runs 15 residues. The J segment lost 4 bases and the V segment lost 3 bases, leaving 5 bases of the junction unmatched. The CDR3 bases are TGTGCCAGCAGTGAGGGCGGGAGGATTTACAATGAGCAGTTCTTC. Its translation is CASSEGGRIYNEQFF.

This clone showed up just once. J is TRBJ2-7 and V is TRBV4-2; a possible D gene is TRBD1 (6 bases). CDR1 and CDR2 (germline): LGHNA, YNFKEQ. The V and J ends lost 1 base and 2 bases respectively, with 15 bases between them. The CDR3 contains 16 residues. Here the CDR3 DNA reads TGTGCCAGCAGCCAAGCTCTCAGGGGCACCGCCTACGAGCAGTACTTC. Protein sequence: CASSQALRGTAYEQYF.

The chain recombines TRBV19 with TRBJ2-1; 9 bases align to TRBD1. Trimming at V came to 6 bases and at J to 2 bases, leaving 5 bases not matched to a gene. The CDR3 spans 15 residues. Per the germline V gene, CDR1 is LNHDA and CDR2 is SQIVND (reference sequence). In nucleotides, the CDR3 is TGTGCCAGTAGACAGACAGGGGGGACCTACAATGAGCAGTTCTTC. The encoded protein is CASRQTGGTYNEQFF.

The gene calls are TRBV2 and TRBJ1-5; no reliable D call. This CDR3 spans 12 amino acids. Between the trimmed V and J ends, which lost 6 bases and 7 bases, there was a span of 10 bases. In germline, CDR1 is SNHLY, CDR2 FYNNEI. CDR3 nucleotide sequence: TGTGCCAGCAGCCGGGTTGGGCAGCCCCAGCATTTT. Translating gives CASSRVGQPQHF.

The gene calls are TRBV3-1 (or the pseudogene TRBV3-2) and TRBJ2-1, with D unresolved. Germline V gene sequence: CDR1 LGHDT, CDR2 YNNKEL (reference sequence). Trimming left V 1 base short and J 3 bases short, with 13 bases between. The CDR3 is 16 amino acids. The CDR3 here is CASSQGPNKFYNEQFF. The CDR3 DNA follows: TGTGCCAGCAGCCAAGGGCCCAACAAGTTCTACAATGAGCAGTTCTTC.

This sequence joins TRBV18 and TRBJ2-1; unclear D gene. V gave up 0 bases and J gave up 7 bases, with 10 bases separating them. Looked up from germline, CDR1 is KGHSH and CDR2 is LQKENI. CDR3 length: 14 amino acids. The CDR3, as DNA: TGTGCCAGCTCACCACCGGCCATTTTTAATGAGCAGTTCTTC. Translating it yields CASSPPAIFNEQFF.

The rearrangement uses TRBV4-1 and TRBJ2-3, with TRBD2 matching over 7 bases. V lost 1 base to trimming and J lost 3 bases; unmatched junction nucleotides: 7. The V gene's germline CDR1 is MGHRA and CDR2 YSYEKL. The CDR3 has 16 amino acids. The CDR3 reads CASSQAWREGTDTQYF. CDR3 DNA sequence: TGCGCCAGCAGCCAAGCCTGGAGGGAGGGAACAGATACGCAGTATTTT.

This chain joins TRBV10-1 and TRBJ2-5; possible D gene TRBD1, 5 bases. Per the germline V gene, CDR1 is WNHNN and CDR2 is SYGVQD (reference sequence). The CDR3 has 16 residues. The V end lost 3 bases, the J end lost 0 bases, and 14 bases lay between the germline ends. The CDR3 here is CASSDVRVRNQETQYF. The CDR3 region has the DNA TGCGCCAGCAGTGATGTCAGGGTAAGGAACCAAGAGACCCAGTACTTC.

This rearrangement joins TRBV7-9 to TRBJ2-2, with 11 bases lining up with TRBD2. Looked up from germline, CDR1 is SEHNR and CDR2 is FQNEAQ (reference sequence). The CDR3 is 16 residues long. The V and J ends lost 2 bases and 5 bases, in that order; junction bases with no gene match: 4. CDR3 residues: CASSLLSSGGTGELFF. The CDR3 coding sequence is TGTGCCAGCAGCTTACTCTCTAGCGGGGGGACCGGGGAGCTGTTTTTT. The whole variable domain, remainder taken from reference TRBV7-9 and TRBJ2-2, is DTGVSQNPRHKITKRGQNVTFRCDPISEHNRLYWYRQTLGQGPEFLTYFQNEAQLEKSRLLSDRFSAERPKGSFSTLEIQRTEQGDSAMYLCASSLLSSGGTGELFFGEGSRLTVL.

The gene calls are TRBV19 and TRBJ1-2; no clear D gene. Trimming pared 7 bases from V and 9 bases from J, leaving 18 bases between. Germline assignment: CDR1 LNHDA and CDR2 SQIVND (reference sequence). The CDR3 is made up of 13 amino acids. CDR3 bases: TGTGCCAGTAAGCGCAGAGCCATTGTTCGCTACACCTTC. Protein product: CASKRRAIVRYTF. Using reference TRBV19 and TRBJ1-2 for the parts outside the CDR3, the full variable domain is DGGITQSPKYLFRKEGQNVTLSCEQNLNHDAMYWYRQDPGQGLRLIYYSQIVNDFQKGDIAEGYSVSREKKESFPLTVTSAQKNPTAFYLCASKRRAIVRYTFGSGTRLTVV.

The rearrangement uses TRBV28 and TRBJ1-1, with TRBD1 as a possible D gene (5 bases). CDR1 is MDHEN, CDR2 SYDVKM, per germline. Deletions cut 6 bases from V and 10 bases from J, with 18 bases between. CDR3 size: 13 residues. CDR3 in amino acids: CASSYSGRLVAFF. In DNA, the CDR3 is TGTGCCAGCAGCTACTCAGGGAGGTTGGTAGCTTTCTTT.

DNA of the CDR3: TGCGCCAGCAGCTTGTTAGGACAGGGGGAGTACGAGCAGTACTTC. Amino acids: CASSLLGQGEYEQYF. The J gene is TRBJ2-7, the V gene TRBV5-1; 10 bases are a match to TRBD1. Trimming removed 1 base from V and 4 bases from J; junction bases left unmatched: 5. The CDR3 is made up of 15 amino acids. Germline CDR1 reads SGHRS; CDR2 reads YFSETQ.

This chain connects TRBV27 to TRBJ1-2; possible D gene TRBD1, 6 bases. With 3 bases removed from V and 7 bases from J, the gap between germline ends came to 12 bases. Germline values: CDR1 MNHEY, CDR2 SMNVEV (reference sequence). The CDR3 length is 13 residues. The CDR3 coding sequence is TGTGCCAGCAGTTTTCTAGGGGGGGTTGGCTACACCTTC. Protein: CASSFLGGVGYTF.

This sequence joins TRBV4-1 and TRBJ1-5; 7 bases fit TRBD1. The germline V gene encodes CDR1 MGHRA and CDR2 YSYEKL. This CDR3 is 14 amino acids long. Trimming removed 1 base from V and 4 bases from J; junction bases left unmatched: 1. The CDR3 here is CASSQVQGNQPQHF. The CDR3 DNA sequence: TGCGCCAGCAGCCAAGTACAGGGGAATCAGCCCCAGCATTTT.

The rearrangement uses TRBV19 and TRBJ2-5; D perhaps matches TRBD2 (5 bases). Between the trimmed V and J ends, which lost 6 bases and 2 bases, there was a span of 10 bases. The CDR3 is 13 residues long. Per germline, CDR1 LNHDA and CDR2 SQIVND (reference sequence). In DNA, the CDR3 is TGTGCCAGTAGACTAGATAATCAAGAGACCCAGTACTTC. It translates to CASRLDNQETQYF.

This chain uses TRBV28 with TRBJ2-2; TRBD2 agrees at 8 bases. Germline trimming cut 8 bases from V and 6 bases from J; bases unmatched to any gene: 8. The germline CDR1 and CDR2 sequences are MDHEN and SYDVKM. The CDR3 is 14 residues long. CDR3 sequence reads: CASVQRETSGELFF. The CDR3 DNA is TGTGCCAGCGTACAGCGGGAGACCTCCGGGGAGCTGTTTTTT.

The V and J genes are TRBV18 and TRBJ1-1; 9 bases agree with TRBD1. Germline assignment: CDR1 KGHSH and CDR2 LQKENI. Trimming cost V 6 bases and J 10 bases; bases outside gene matches: 6. This CDR3 comprises 12 residues. CDR3 loop: CASSEDRGRAFF. Written as DNA, the CDR3 is TGTGCCAGCTCGGAAGACAGGGGGAGAGCTTTCTTT.

The rearrangement uses TRBV18 and TRBJ1-5, with a weak D call TRBD1 (6 bases). Trimming took off 5 bases at V and 4 bases at J, with 12 bases between the two ends. There are 14 residues in the CDR3. Germline CDR1 and CDR2: KGHSH and LQKENI. CDR3 region: CASSEGHTNQPQHF. CDR3 sequence (DNA): TGTGCCAGCTCAGAGGGACACACAAATCAGCCCCAGCATTTT.